These 29 T cell receptor beta chains were sequenced from one sample in a study of T cells in Graves' hyperthyroidism and ophthalmopathy. RNA transcripts gave rise to amplified TCR beta CDR3 regions. A first-round RT-PCR of the TCR CDR3 used the HTBI primer set. TCRdb re-called the multiplex PCR reads with MiXCR, one entry per CDR3 protein. Among under 350,000 distinct CDR3 sequences listed, around 20% were seen once. Sample: blood. The receptor source for this set is a woman in her forties or fifties with Graves' hyperthyroidism.

The chain employs TRBV20-1 and TRBJ2-2; the D is unclear. Germline CDR1 reads DFQATT; CDR2 reads SNEGSKA (reference sequence). CDR3 size: 13 residues. Between the trimmed V and J ends, which lost 1 base and 3 bases, there was a span of 6 bases. The CDR3 DNA is TGCAGTGCTAGAGTCTTCGACACCGGGGAGCTGTTTTTT. It encodes CSARVFDTGELFF.

This clonotype was seen a few times. CDR3 sequence (DNA): TGCGCCAGCAGCCAAGACGGGGCGGGAGCGAACACCGGGGAGCTGTTTTTT. This encodes CASSQDGAGANTGELFF. The chain carries TRBV4-1 and TRBJ2-2; 7 nucleotides match TRBD2. Germline V gene sequence: CDR1 MGHRA, CDR2 YSYEKL. This CDR3 is built from 17 residues. V gave up 0 bases and J gave up 0 bases; unmatched junction bases: 4.

The table lists this clonotype with many counts. The V call is TRBV2, the J call TRBJ2-3, with TRBD2 matching 9 bases. The CDR3 contains 16 residues. The germline CDR1 and CDR2 sequences are SNHLY and FYNNEI. With 3 bases clipped from V and 1 base from J, the junction kept 5 bases outside the gene matches. CDR3: CASSEMAGGGTDTQYF. CDR3 nucleotide sequence: TGTGCCAGCAGTGAGATGGCGGGGGGGGGCACAGATACGCAGTATTTT.

V gene TRBV28 combines with J gene TRBJ2-5; possible D gene TRBD2, 6 bases. The CDR3 consists of 12 residues. In germline, CDR1 is MDHEN, CDR2 SYDVKM. The V gene lost 6 bases and the J gene lost 4 bases, with 9 bases spanning the gap. The CDR3 region is CASSSAGETQYF. The CDR3 coding sequence is TGTGCCAGCAGCTCAGCGGGAGAGACCCAGTACTTC.

The sample holds many counts of this clonotype. The chain links TRBV5-1 to TRBJ2-6, with D perhaps matching TRBD2 (5 bases). V dropped 5 bases and J dropped 2 bases, with 11 bases sitting between them. Germline values: CDR1 SGHRS, CDR2 YFSETQ. The CDR3 totals 15 residues. CDR3 sequence reads: CASSSGRAGANVLTF. The CDR3 DNA reads TGCGCCAGCAGTTCGGGAAGGGCTGGGGCCAACGTCCTGACTTTC.

Ten or more counts support this clonotype. J is TRBJ2-7 and V is TRBV11-3; 8 bases line up with TRBD1. V lost 5 bases to trimming and J lost 9 bases; unmatched junction nucleotides: 12. The CDR3 is made up of 14 amino acids. Germline V gene sequence: CDR1 SGHNT, CDR2 YENEEA. The CDR3 spells CASSPGQGRGGQYF. CDR3 sequence (DNA): TGTGCCAGCAGCCCAGGACAGGGCCGGGGCGGGCAGTACTTC. The entire variable domain, with the rest obtained from reference TRBV11-3 and TRBJ2-7, is as follows: EAGVVQSPRYKIIEKKQPVAFWCNPISGHNTLYWYLQNLGQGPELLIRYENEEAVDDSQLPKDRFSAERLKGVDSTLKIQPAELGDSAVYLCASSPGQGRGGQYFGPGTRLTVT.

This clonotype was detected ten times or more. The chain is built from TRBV15 and TRBJ2-6; D gene ambiguous. V was cut by 0 bases and J by 2 bases, with 11 bases left in between. Germline V gene sequence: CDR1 LNHNV, CDR2 YYDKDF (reference sequence). This CDR3 is 17 amino acids long. The CDR3 sequence is CATSRDLGRAGANVLTF. The CDR3 nucleotides read TGTGCCACCAGCAGAGACCTGGGAAGAGCTGGGGCCAACGTCCTGACTTTC.

The chain uses TRBV7-2 and TRBJ2-7; 7 bases are a match to TRBD2. CDR1 SGHTA and CDR2 FQGNSA come from the germline V gene. V lost 1 base, J lost 0 bases, and 6 bases stayed unmatched. The CDR3 runs to 16 residues. The CDR3 sequence: CASSLVGGGASYEQYF. CDR3 DNA sequence: TGTGCCAGCAGCTTAGTTGGCGGGGGAGCCTCCTACGAGCAGTACTTC.

V and J are TRBV4-2 and TRBJ2-2; D not resolved. This CDR3 has 16 residues. Deletions cut 0 bases from V and 2 bases from J, with 10 bases between. Germline CDR1 and CDR2: LGHNA and YNFKEQ. CDR3 sequence (DNA): TGTGCCAGCAGCCAAGAAACAAGGCACAACACCGGGGAGCTGTTTTTT. Translating it yields CASSQETRHNTGELFF.

This clonotype was counted many times. This chain connects TRBV18 to TRBJ2-2, with D uncertain. Germline V gives CDR1 KGHSH, CDR2 LQKENI. The CDR3 length is 14 residues. Trimming stripped 5 bases from V and 2 bases from J, with 9 bases between. The CDR3 nucleotides read TGTGCCAGCTCAAAGGTTCAAAACACCGGGGAGCTGTTTTTT. This translates into CASSKVQNTGELFF. Full variable domain (missing parts from reference TRBV18 and TRBJ2-2): NAGVMQNPRHLVRRRGQEARLRCSPMKGHSHVYWYRQLPEEGLKFMVYLQKENIIDESGMPKERFSAEFPKEGPSILRIQQVVRGDSAAYFCASSKVQNTGELFFGEGSRLTVL.

The rearrangement uses TRBV30 and TRBJ2-2; perhaps TRBD2 as D (5 bases). The CDR3 is made up of 14 amino acids. Germline V CDR1 and CDR2: GTSNPN, SVGIG (reference sequence). Trimming pared 7 bases from V and 1 base from J, leaving 13 bases between. The CDR3 region is CASDSNKNTGELFF. The CDR3 DNA sequence: TGTGCCTCGGACTCAAATAAGAACACCGGGGAGCTGTTTTTT.

Comments on this clonotype: A much larger clone differs from this one at a single base, so this may be a read error. The chain links TRBV7-9 to TRBJ2-1; 8 bases agree with TRBD2. The trim removed 5 bases at V and 8 bases at J, leaving 8 bases unmatched. This CDR3 contains 14 residues. Looked up from germline, CDR1 is SEHNR and CDR2 is FQNEAQ (reference sequence). This CDR3 is CASSVGGRKDEQFF. For the CDR3, the DNA is TGTGCCAGCAGCGTAGGCGGGAGGAAGGATGAGCAGTTCTTC.

The chain uses TRBV19 and TRBJ1-5; possibly TRBD1 for D (5 bases). Trimming cost V 3 bases and J 1 base, with 13 bases left between them. Germline values: CDR1 LNHDA, CDR2 SQIVND (reference sequence). The CDR3 runs 16 residues. Here the CDR3 reads CASSIWQGKSNQPQHF. The CDR3 DNA reads as TGTGCCAGTAGTATTTGGCAGGGAAAGAGCAATCAGCCCCAGCATTTT. The full variable domain, its missing parts supplied by reference TRBV19 and TRBJ1-5, is DGGITQSPKYLFRKEGQNVTLSCEQNLNHDAMYWYRQDPGQGLRLIYYSQIVNDFQKGDIAEGYSVSREKKESFPLTVTSAQKNPTAFYLCASSIWQGKSNQPQHFGDGTRLSIL.

The chain recombines TRBV6-5 with TRBJ1-4, with D possibly being TRBD1 (5 bases). Trimming removed 4 bases at V and 9 bases at J, with 15 bases between. The germline V gene has CDR1 MNHEY and CDR2 SVGAGI. CDR3 length: 14 amino acids. The CDR3 nucleotides read TGTGCCAGCAGTTCCAATTGGGACCCCAAAAAACTGTTTTTT. Its translation: CASSSNWDPKKLFF.

This clonotype came up many times. This chain joins TRBV7-8 and TRBJ2-3; 12 nucleotides line up with TRBD2. The CDR3 covers 17 residues. Germline V gives CDR1 SGHVS, CDR2 FQNEAQ. V trimming: 4 bases; J trimming: 0 bases; junction bases outside the gene matches: 5. CDR3 protein: CASSYRTSGISTDTQYF. CDR3 nucleotide sequence: TGTGCCAGCAGCTACAGGACTAGCGGGATTAGCACAGATACGCAGTATTTT.

With respect to this clonotype: The germline gene is not matched at one end of the junction; a read error may be the cause. This chain joins TRBV7-8 and TRBJ2-1, with TRBD2 identical over 10 bases. The CDR3 totals 15 residues. Germline CDR1 is SGHVS and CDR2 is FQNEAQ. The CDR3 here is CASRRGLADYNEQSF. In DNA form, the CDR3 reads TGTGCCAGCAGACGTGGACTAGCGGATTACAATGAGCAGTCCTTC.

At least ten counts were recorded for this clonotype. The chain recombines TRBV30 with TRBJ2-1; D possibly corresponds to TRBD1 (5 bases). In germline, CDR1 is GTSNPN, CDR2 SVGIG (reference sequence). The V end lost 2 bases, the J end lost 6 bases, and 11 bases lay between the germline ends. The CDR3 runs to 13 residues. The CDR3 region has the DNA TGTGCCTGGAGTCCCGCAGGGCGCAATGAGCAGTTCTTC. Residues: CAWSPAGRNEQFF.

To note about this clonotype: One junction end disagrees with the germline gene, perhaps due to a read error. This chain links TRBV2 with TRBJ1-2; no reliable D call. The CDR3 consists of 18 residues. Germline V gene data show CDR1 as SNHLY and CDR2 as FYNNEI. CDR3 coding DNA: TGTGCCATCAGTGAGTCGGTAATTGGCGGTCATTCGGTCAATGGCTACACCTTC. It is translated as CAISESVIGGHSVNGYTF.

This clonotype was recorded at least ten times. The chain has TRBV20-1 and TRBJ1-2; a possible D gene is TRBD1 (5 bases). V gave up 7 bases and J gave up 1 base, with 13 bases separating them. CDR1 and CDR2 from the germline V gene are DFQATT and SNEGSKA (reference sequence). This CDR3 comprises 13 residues. The CDR3 here is CSGVDSVNYGYTF. The CDR3 DNA reads TGCAGTGGTGTAGACAGCGTTAACTATGGCTACACCTTC.

This clonotype was seen repeatedly, ten times or more. A junction end diverges from the germline sequence, so it may reflect a read error. V usage is TRBV5-1 and J usage is TRBJ2-3, with D maybe TRBD2 (5 bases). In germline, CDR1 is SGHRS, CDR2 YFSETQ. The CDR3 extends over 13 amino acids. The CDR3 region is CASSSGGTDTQYF. The CDR3 DNA sequence: TGTGCCAGCAGTTCCGGGGGCACAGATACGCAGTATTTT.

The chain has TRBV20-1 and TRBJ2-3; D may match TRBD1 or TRBD2 (7 bases each). The V gene lost 6 bases and the J gene lost 4 bases, with 20 bases spanning the gap. CDR3 length: 15 amino acids. Germline assignment: CDR1 DFQATT and CDR2 SNEGSKA (reference sequence). The DNA of the CDR3 is TGCAGTGCGATTAACCCAGGGGGGGGGGCAGATACGCAGTATTTT. It specifies CSAINPGGGADTQYF.

This clonotype was observed a few times. The chain carries TRBV4-1 and TRBJ2-7, with D perhaps matching TRBD1 (6 bases). This CDR3 has 13 residues. CDR1 is MGHRA, CDR2 YSYEKL, per germline. V was trimmed by 4 bases and J by 8 bases, leaving 15 bases between them. Here the CDR3 DNA reads TGCGCCAGCAGCCCAGACCCCAGGGGCCAGCAGTACTTC. This translates into CASSPDPRGQQYF.

The CDR3 nucleotides are TGTGCCAGCAGCACCCTGACCCCGAATGAGCAGTTCTTC. Amino acid sequence: CASSTLTPNEQFF. V gene TRBV11-3 combines with J gene TRBJ2-1; D is unclear. The CDR3 totals 13 residues. Germline assignment: CDR1 SGHNT and CDR2 YENEEA. Trimming took off 5 bases at V and 7 bases at J, with 12 bases between the two ends. The entire variable domain, with the rest obtained from reference TRBV11-3 and TRBJ2-1, is as follows: EAGVVQSPRYKIIEKKQPVAFWCNPISGHNTLYWYLQNLGQGPELLIRYENEEAVDDSQLPKDRFSAERLKGVDSTLKIQPAELGDSAVYLCASSTLTPNEQFFGPGTRLTVL.

This clonotype occurred many times. The CDR3 sequence: CASSLASGRFNEQFF. The CDR3 DNA is TGTGCCAGCAGCTTAGCTAGCGGGAGGTTCAATGAGCAGTTCTTC. V usage is TRBV7-9 and J usage is TRBJ2-1, with 10 positions matching TRBD2. The CDR3 is 15 amino acids. V gave up 0 bases and J gave up 6 bases; unmatched junction bases: 2. Germline CDR1 reads SEHNR; CDR2 reads FQNEAQ (reference sequence). Supplemented by reference TRBV7-9 and TRBJ2-1, the full variable domain reads DTGVSQNPRHKITKRGQNVTFRCDPISEHNRLYWYRQTLGQGPEFLTYFQNEAQLEKSRLLSDRFSAERPKGSFSTLEIQRTEQGDSAMYLCASSLASGRFNEQFFGPGTRLTVL.

This clonotype was detected only a few times. The rearrangement joins TRBV6-4 to TRBJ1-3; D may be TRBD1 (5 bases). The V end lost 1 base, the J end lost 0 bases, and 13 bases lay between the germline ends. Germline V gene lookup returns CDR1 MRHNA and CDR2 SNTAGT. The CDR3 is made up of 17 amino acids. CDR3 bases: TGTGCCAGCAGTGACTTAGGGACGGAGAGCTCTGGAAACACCATATATTTT. Amino acid sequence: CASSDLGTESSGNTIYF.

The sample holds many counts of this clonotype. The CDR3 protein is CATRGGAWSAPLHF. In DNA, the CDR3 is TGTGCCACCCGAGGGGGGGCTTGGTCAGCACCCCTCCACTTT. This rearrangement joins TRBV6-1 to TRBJ1-6, with TRBD1 as a possible D gene (6 bases). This CDR3 contains 14 residues. Germline values: CDR1 MNHNS, CDR2 SASEGT. Trimming removed 10 bases from V and 11 bases from J, with 21 bases in between.

This clonotype was counted ten times or more. The rearrangement links TRBV5-1 to TRBJ2-1; D may be TRBD1 (6 bases). Germline V gives CDR1 SGHRS, CDR2 YFSETQ. The CDR3 consists of 13 residues. The V gene lost 4 bases and the J gene lost 5 bases, with 10 bases spanning the gap. The CDR3 protein is CASSLDRNNEQFF. In nucleotides, the CDR3 is TGCGCCAGCAGCCTGGACAGAAACAATGAGCAGTTCTTC.

This clonotype occurred many times. The gene calls are TRBV6-2 or TRBV6-3 and TRBJ2-3; 14 bases agree with TRBD2. CDR1 is MNHEY, CDR2 SVGEGT, per germline. The CDR3 sequence is 17 residues long. Losses at the gene ends were 6 bases for V and 4 bases for J; bases not matched to a gene: 9. CDR3 residues: CASRRTSGGFKADTQYF. The CDR3 DNA follows: TGTGCCAGCAGGCGGACTAGCGGGGGGTTTAAGGCAGATACGCAGTATTTT.

This clonotype appeared many times. The chain couples TRBV28 to TRBJ1-5; D is unclear. Germline CDR1 MDHEN, CDR2 SYDVKM. The V end was cut by 5 bases, the J end by 0 bases, with 14 bases between. The CDR3 runs to 16 residues. The DNA for the CDR3 is TGTGCCAGCAGTGGCCGATTGATTAATAGCAATCAGCCCCAGCATTTT. It translates to CASSGRLINSNQPQHF.